This TCR beta chain was found in a study of blood T cell repertoires in COVID-19. Across the study: Sites across the United States, Italy and Spain contributed samples from acute and convalescent COVID-19. PBMCs, B-cell-depleted T cells, or T cells provided the cDNA or gDNA that made up the material.

This CDR3 spans 15 amino acids. The junction had 6 bases not matched to a gene; V was cut back by 5 bases and J by 4 bases. Germline CDR1 reads ENHRY; CDR2 reads SYGVKD. Original processing notes: Estimates of nucleated cell counts were drawn from the amplification of reference gene primers. Sequencing used immunoSEQ multiplex PCR; TCRdb keeps in-frame clones, though not all of them. That table is the source of V, J and clone size, and D and trimming were worked out from the DNA. Of roughly 300,000 clones in the sample, 85% to 90% were seen once. This clone appeared a few times. The chain couples TRBV10-3 to TRBJ1-5, with 9 bases fitting TRBD1. This clonotype originated in a human donor in a cohort sampled during active COVID-19. Sequenced material: peripheral blood. CDR3 loop: CAISRQGVDNQPQHF. CDR3 nucleotide sequence: TGTGCCATCAGTAGACAGGGGGTCGATAATCAGCCCCAGCATTTT.